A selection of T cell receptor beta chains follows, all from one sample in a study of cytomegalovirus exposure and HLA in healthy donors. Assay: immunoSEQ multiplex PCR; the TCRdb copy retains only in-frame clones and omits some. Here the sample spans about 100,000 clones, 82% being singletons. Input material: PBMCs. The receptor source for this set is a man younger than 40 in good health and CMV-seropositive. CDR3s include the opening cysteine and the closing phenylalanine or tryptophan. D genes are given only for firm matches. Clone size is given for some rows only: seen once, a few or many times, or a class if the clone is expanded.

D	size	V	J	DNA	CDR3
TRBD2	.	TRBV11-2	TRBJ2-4	TGTGCCAGCAACCCAGGGCGGGGGGAACGAGGAGCCAAAAACAGTCAGTACTTC	CASNPGRGERGAKNSQYF
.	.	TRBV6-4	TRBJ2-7	TGTGCCAGCAGTGAAAGTCCAGGGGCAGGGGTCTCCTACGAGCAGTACTTC	CASSESPGAGVSYEQYF
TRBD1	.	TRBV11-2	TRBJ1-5	TGTGCCAGCAGCTTGGGACAGGGTAGAAGCAATCAGCCCCAGCATTTT	CASSLGQGRSNQPQHF
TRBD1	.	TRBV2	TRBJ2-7	TGTGCCAGCAGTAGGGGGCAGGGGTACTACGAGCAGTACTTC	CASSRGQGYYEQYF
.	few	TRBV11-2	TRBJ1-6	TGTGCCAGCACCCAGGACTCCCGGAATTCACCCCTCCACTTT	CASTQDSRNSPLHF
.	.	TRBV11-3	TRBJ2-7	TGTGCCAGCAGCTTAGAGCAGTTCTACGAGCAGTACTTC	CASSLEQFYEQYF
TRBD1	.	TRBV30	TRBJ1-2	TGTGCCTGCAGGGGGAACTATGGCTACACCTTC	CACRGNYGYTF
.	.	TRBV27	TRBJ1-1	TGTGCCAGCACCTCCCGGTCTGAAGCTTTCTTT	CASTSRSEAFF
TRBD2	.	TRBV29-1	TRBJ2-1	TGCAGCGTTGACCCTTCGGGGGGGGGAGGGTTTTCCTACAATGAGCAGTTCTTC	CSVDPSGGGGFSYNEQFF
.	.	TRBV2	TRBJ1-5	TGTGCCAGCAGTGAAAACCAGGGATATCAGCCCCAGCATTTT	CASSENQGYQPQHF
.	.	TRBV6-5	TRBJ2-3	TGTGCCAGCAGTTACTCGTGGGGAGGCACAGATACGCAGTATTTT	CASSYSWGGTDTQYF
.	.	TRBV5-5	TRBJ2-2	TGTGCCAGCAGCTTGGTCCAGTCATCCAACACCGGGGAGCTGTTTTTT	CASSLVQSSNTGELFF
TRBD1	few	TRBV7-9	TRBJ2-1	TGTGCCAGCAGCTCGGGACAGGACTCCTTTCGCGTGCAGTTCTTC	CASSSGQDSFRVQFF
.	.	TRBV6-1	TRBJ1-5	TGTGCCAGCAGTGAAGCCGGGGGGCAGTGGCAGCCCCAGCATTTT	CASSEAGGQWQPQHF
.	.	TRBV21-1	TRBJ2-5	TGTGCCAGCAGCGAGGGGGTGAAAAGGGAGACCCAGTACTTC	CASSEGVKRETQYF
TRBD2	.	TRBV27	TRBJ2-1	TGTGCCAGCACTGCGGGGGGGCTCGGGTCCTACAATGAGCAGTTCTTC	CASTAGGLGSYNEQFF
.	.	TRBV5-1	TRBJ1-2	TGCGCCAGCAGCTTGGGGATCCTGCGGGGTGGCTACACCTTC	CASSLGILRGGYTF
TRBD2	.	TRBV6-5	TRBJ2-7	TGTGCCAGCAGTTACTCGAGGGCTAGCGGGGGGCTGGACTTC	CASSYSRASGGLDF
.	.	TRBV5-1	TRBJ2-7	TGCGCCAGCAGCTTATCTATTCAGGGGCCGACCTACGAGCAGTACTTC	CASSLSIQGPTYEQYF
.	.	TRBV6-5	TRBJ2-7	TGTGCCAGCCTAAGTCCAGGTACCTACGAGCAGTACTTC	CASLSPGTYEQYF
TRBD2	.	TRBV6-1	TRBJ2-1	TGTGCCAGCAGTGAAGTAGCGGGGGGGTACAATGAGCAGTTCTTC	CASSEVAGGYNEQFF
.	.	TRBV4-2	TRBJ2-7	TGTGCCAGCAGCCAAGATTTCGACAGCTCCTACGAGCAGTACTTC	CASSQDFDSSYEQYF
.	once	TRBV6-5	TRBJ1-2	TGTGCCAGCAGTTACTCGCTTGGAGACTATGGCTACACCTTC	CASSYSLGDYGYTF
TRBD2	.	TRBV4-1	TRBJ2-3	TGCGCCAGCAGCCCCGCCCCCGGGACTAGCGGGGGGTATGGCACAGATACGCAGTATTTT	CASSPAPGTSGGYGTDTQYF
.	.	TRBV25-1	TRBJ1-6	TGTGCCAGCAGTGATATCGACAGCGATAATTCACCCCTCCACTTT	CASSDIDSDNSPLHF
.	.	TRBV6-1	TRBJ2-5	TGTGCCAGCAGCCAGGTATACCAAGAGACCCAGTACTTC	CASSQVYQETQYF
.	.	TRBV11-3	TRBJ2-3	TGTGCCAGCAGCTATAGGGCAGGGGTAGGCACAGATACGCAGTATTTT	CASSYRAGVGTDTQYF
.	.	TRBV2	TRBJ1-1	TGTGCCAGCAGTGATAGAAGGCCGGAGGTAGCTTTCTTT	CASSDRRPEVAFF
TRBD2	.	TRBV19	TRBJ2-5	TGTGCCAGTAGCCTTATTAGCGGGGGGTCGGAGACCCAGTACTTC	CASSLISGGSETQYF
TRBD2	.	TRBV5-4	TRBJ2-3	TGTGCCAGCAGCTGGGATAGCGGGGGGGCCCGGACGCAGTATTTT	CASSWDSGGARTQYF
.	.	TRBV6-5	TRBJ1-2	TGTGCCAGCAGTCACGGGGGGACGAGTGGCTACACCTTC	CASSHGGTSGYTF
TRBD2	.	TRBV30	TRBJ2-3	TGTGCCTGGAGTGTAGGGGTGGGACTAGCGGGTAGCACAGATACGCAGTATTTT	CAWSVGVGLAGSTDTQYF
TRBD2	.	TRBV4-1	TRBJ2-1	TGCGCCAGCAGCCAAGGGAGACTAGCGGGGGGGCCCGAGCAGTTCTTC	CASSQGRLAGGPEQFF
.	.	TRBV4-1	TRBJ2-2	TGCGCCAGCAGCCAAGTCGGTTCCGGGGAGCTGTTTTTT	CASSQVGSGELFF
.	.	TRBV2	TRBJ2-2	TGTGCCAGCCAGAGAGACCGGGTCACCAGCGGGGAGCTGTTTTTT	CASQRDRVTSGELFF
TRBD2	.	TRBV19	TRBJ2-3	TGTGCCAGTAGTATCGGGGGGGCCAGGGATACGCAGTATTTT	CASSIGGARDTQYF
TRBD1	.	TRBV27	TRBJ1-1	TGTGCCAGCAGTCCCGGGACAGGGACCCTGAACACTGAAGCTTTCTTT	CASSPGTGTLNTEAFF
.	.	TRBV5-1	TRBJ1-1	TGCGCCAGCAGCCGCATAACAGGTGAGAACACTGAAGCTTTCTTT	CASSRITGENTEAFF
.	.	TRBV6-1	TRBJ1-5	TGTGCCAGCAGCTACCGTCGGGGGGGTCAGCCCCAGCATTTT	CASSYRRGGQPQHF
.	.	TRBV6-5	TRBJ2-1	TGTGCCAGCAGATCCGGGTACAATGAGCAGTTCTTC	CASRSGYNEQFF